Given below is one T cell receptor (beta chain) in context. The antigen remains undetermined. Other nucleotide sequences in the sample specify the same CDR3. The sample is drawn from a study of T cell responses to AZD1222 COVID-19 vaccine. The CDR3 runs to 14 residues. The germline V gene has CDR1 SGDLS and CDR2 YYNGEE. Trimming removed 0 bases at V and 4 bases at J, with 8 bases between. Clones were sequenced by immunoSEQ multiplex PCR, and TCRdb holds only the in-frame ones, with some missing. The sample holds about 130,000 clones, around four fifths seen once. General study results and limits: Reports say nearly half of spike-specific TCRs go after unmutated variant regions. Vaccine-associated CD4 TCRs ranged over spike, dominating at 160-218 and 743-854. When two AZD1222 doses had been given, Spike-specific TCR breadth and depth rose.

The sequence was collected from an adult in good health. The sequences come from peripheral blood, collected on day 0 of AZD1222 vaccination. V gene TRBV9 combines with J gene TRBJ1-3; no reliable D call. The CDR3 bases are TGTGCCAGCAGCGTAGAAGGATCGGGAAACACCATATATTTT. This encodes CASSVEGSGNTIYF.